This T cell receptor (beta chain) stems from a study of T cells in Graves' hyperthyroidism and ophthalmopathy. Study-wide background: Before treatment of any kind, peripheral blood was taken at initial diagnosis. General study points: The model identified upcoming ophthalmopathy a median around 6 months ahead of onset.

TCR beta CDR3 regions were amplified from RNA. HTBI primers drove first-round RT-PCR of the TCR CDR3. TCRdb independently ran MiXCR on the multiplex PCR reads; one entry per CDR3 protein. In the table there are under 300,000 distinct CDR3 sequences, approximately 16% of which are singletons. This clonotype was detected a few times. Its antigen is not known. One base away lies a much larger clone, so this may be a sequencing read error. Participants, patients aged 18 to 65, had newly diagnosed hyperthyroidism with a duration under 2 months. Lactation, pregnancy, other autoimmune disease or uncontrolled infection excluded patients. CDR3 length equals 13 residues. Between the trimmed V and J ends, which lost 6 bases and 0 bases, there was a span of 8 bases. Germline V gene sequence: CDR1 MNHNS, CDR2 SASEGT.

The sample consisted of blood. The TCR comes from a woman between 50 and 59 years old with Graves' hyperthyroidism that later progressed to Graves' ophthalmopathy. The chain links TRBV6-1 to TRBJ1-1; weak D call: TRBD1 (6 bases). Here the CDR3 DNA reads TGTGCCAGCAGGGGGGGGCTGAACACTGAAGCTTTCTTT. As protein: CASRGGLNTEAFF.